Listed below are T cell receptor beta chains from one sample, sequenced in a study of cytomegalovirus exposure and HLA in healthy donors. Assay: immunoSEQ multiplex PCR; the TCRdb copy retains only in-frame clones and omits some. The sample consists of about 160,000 clones, roughly 84% of them appearing once. Input material: PBMCs. The receptors shown here come from a boy aged 2 to 10 in good health and CMV-seronegative. Each CDR3 is given with its conserved first and last residue. Fields, in order: J gene, V gene, CDR3 protein.

J gene: TRBJ1-2; V gene: TRBV19; CDR3 protein: CASSIVGSGGNYGYTF
J gene: TRBJ2-5; V gene: TRBV2; CDR3 protein: CASSDRIQETQYF
J gene: TRBJ2-2; V gene: TRBV6-5; CDR3 protein: CASRPDRANTGELFF
J gene: TRBJ2-7; V gene: TRBV25-1; CDR3 protein: CASSSTAVGEQYF
J gene: TRBJ2-1; V gene: TRBV4-1; CDR3 protein: CASSQVYSTRRVPNEQFF
J gene: TRBJ2-1; V gene: TRBV18; CDR3 protein: CASSPRDFSYNEQFF
J gene: TRBJ2-1; V gene: TRBV14; CDR3 protein: CASSRGSGASYNEQFF
J gene: TRBJ2-5; V gene: TRBV10-1; CDR3 protein: CASLRGSQYF
J gene: TRBJ2-7; V gene: TRBV9; CDR3 protein: CASSVDSGRYEQYF
J gene: TRBJ2-3; V gene: TRBV7-8; CDR3 protein: CASSQTRAGTGADTQYF
J gene: TRBJ2-6; V gene: TRBV6-1; CDR3 protein: CASSGDSFNAGANVLTF
J gene: TRBJ2-1; V gene: TRBV29-1; CDR3 protein: CSVDSTGIGEQFF
J gene: TRBJ1-1; V gene: TRBV15; CDR3 protein: CATSRDEGYLTEAFF
J gene: TRBJ2-3; V gene: TRBV14; CDR3 protein: CASSQVVAIQYF
J gene: TRBJ1-5; V gene: TRBV19; CDR3 protein: CASSTYRDRGDQPQHF
J gene: TRBJ2-1; V gene: TRBV7-2; CDR3 protein: CASSSPAAGGPYNEQFF
J gene: TRBJ2-1; V gene: TRBV7-6; CDR3 protein: CASSLVAGVEQFF
J gene: TRBJ1-6; V gene: TRBV30; CDR3 protein: CAWRGTGSFYNSPLHF
J gene: TRBJ2-5; V gene: TRBV5-1; CDR3 protein: CASSLAGGVTQYF
J gene: TRBJ1-6; V gene: TRBV6-5; CDR3 protein: CAAGSSYNSPLHF
J gene: TRBJ2-7; V gene: TRBV5-1; CDR3 protein: CASSLDGQVGELSSYEQYF
J gene: TRBJ2-1; V gene: TRBV7-8; CDR3 protein: CASKEGAGFGPYNEQFF
J gene: TRBJ2-3; V gene: TRBV6-6; CDR3 protein: CASSLGQGPTDTQYF
J gene: TRBJ2-3; V gene: TRBV27; CDR3 protein: CASSTTGRTQYF
J gene: TRBJ1-1; V gene: TRBV6-5; CDR3 protein: CASSYAGDRTGEAFF
J gene: TRBJ1-1; V gene: TRBV14; CDR3 protein: CASSQEKGWNTEAFF
J gene: TRBJ2-7; V gene: TRBV6-6; CDR3 protein: CASSRQGYEQYF
J gene: TRBJ2-1; V gene: TRBV4-1; CDR3 protein: CASGRLAGRGAQRAYNEQFF
J gene: -; V gene: TRBV28; CDR3 protein: CASSRGGTSGRYEQYF
J gene: TRBJ2-1; V gene: TRBV4-1; CDR3 protein: CASSQFRLRQGLRGNEQFF
J gene: TRBJ2-7; V gene: TRBV5-8; CDR3 protein: CASSLSPRERNEQYF
J gene: TRBJ2-1; V gene: TRBV27; CDR3 protein: CASGQTSGGEQFF
J gene: TRBJ1-1; V gene: TRBV30; CDR3 protein: CAWRHPPARGVNTEAFF